This T cell receptor beta chain was identified in a study of blood T cell repertoires in COVID-19. As for the study in general: Samples representing acute and convalescent COVID-19 were sourced from the United States, Italy and Spain.

The table came from immunoSEQ multiplex PCR; TCRdb's copy has only in-frame clones and leaves some out. The sample lists 180,000 or so clones; roughly 84% were seen once. Trimming left V 0 bases short and J 6 bases short, with 15 bases between. Germline loops: CDR1 SGHDT, CDR2 YYEEEE. The CDR3 has 15 residues. This sequence was found in a woman between 55 and 75 years old who had recovered from COVID-19. Source material: PBMCs or T cells enriched from blood (not recorded which). The genes are TRBV5-6 and TRBJ1-2, with D possibly being TRBD1 (5 bases). The CDR3 coding sequence is TGTGCCAGCAGCTTGGCCTGGAAAGGGGCAAATGGCTACACCTTC. This codes for CASSLAWKGANGYTF. Variable domain in full (rest from reference TRBV5-6 and TRBJ1-2): DAGVTQSPTHLIKTRGQQVTLRCSPKSGHDTVSWYQQALGQGPQFIFQYYEEEERQRGNFPDRFSGHQFPNYSSELNVNALLLGDSALYLCASSLAWKGANGYTFGSGTRLTVV.